Listed below are T cell receptor beta chains from one sample, sequenced in a study of cytomegalovirus exposure and HLA in healthy donors. Method: immunoSEQ multiplex PCR; TCRdb's copy keeps in-frame clones and lacks some. The table includes about 130,000 clones, about 80% detected once. Input material: PBMCs. All receptors come from a man aged 35-49 years in good health and CMV-seronegative. Both conserved end residues are part of each CDR3.

cdr3_aa	v_call	j_call
CASSLGGGRETQYF	TRBV7-8	TRBJ2-5
CASSRGTYEQYF	TRBV25-1	TRBJ2-7
CASSALVGVRRVGGEQYF	TRBV5-6	TRBJ2-7
CASSRGQLNTEAFF	TRBV7-9	TRBJ1-1
CASSNRGSNQPQHF	TRBV5-6	TRBJ1-5
CASSQLDRSEQYF	TRBV4-1	TRBJ2-7
CSVGGLGSYNEQFF	TRBV29-1	TRBJ2-1
CSVQGYRGYTF	TRBV29-1	TRBJ1-2
CASSAQRTQYF	TRBV7-9	TRBJ2-5
CASSPLALAGGADTQYF	TRBV28	TRBJ2-3
CASSQGQGIDYGYTF	TRBV4-1	TRBJ1-2
CASSFSRGPYEQYF	TRBV27	TRBJ2-7
CASSIFSGSSSYNEQFF	TRBV19	TRBJ2-1
CASSQDLVNYGYTF	TRBV4-1	TRBJ1-2
CATSRDPQGATGELFF	TRBV15	TRBJ2-2
CSESGLVTETQYF	TRBV29-1	TRBJ2-5
CASRAGQGHTEAFF	TRBV6-1	TRBJ1-1
CARASGSYEQYF	TRBV30	TRBJ2-7
CASSPIGLTYEQYF	TRBV5-4	TRBJ2-7
CASSPSGGRGYEQYF	TRBV9	TRBJ2-7
CASTRQGGEKLFF	TRBV19	TRBJ1-4
CASGVQGSYNEQFF	TRBV7-2	TRBJ2-1
CASSQTSQSTDTQYF	TRBV4-1	TRBJ2-3
CASSVAASGSYEQFF	TRBV9	TRBJ2-1
CASSLTSGSYEQYF	TRBV5-1	TRBJ2-7
CASSDRWASGIVDEQFF	TRBV27	TRBJ2-1
CASSFQGLTEAFF	TRBV7-9	TRBJ1-1
CASSRPGNYNEQFF	TRBV27	TRBJ2-1